This T cell receptor beta chain was sequenced during a study of spatial heterogeneity in lung cancer. The time point: sample taken at primary tumor resection. Via MiXCR, TCRdb re-called the 5' RACE reads, giving one row per CDR3 protein. The table records 3,200 or so distinct CDR3 sequences, under 7.5% of them present only once. This clonotype is large by share. The antigen is unknown. Study findings and constraints: Expanded intratumoral alpha and beta TCR counts tracked tumor mutation counts.

Germline V CDR1 and CDR2: SGDLS, YYNGEE. CDR3 length: 15 residues. Trimming removed 0 bases at V and 2 bases at J, with 9 bases between. This TCR derives from a male donor with early-stage non-small cell lung cancer. The sample was lung tumor tissue, taken at surgery. V and J are TRBV9 and TRBJ2-1, with D perhaps TRBD2 (5 bases). In DNA form, the CDR3 reads TGTGCCAGCAGCGTAGGAGGGCCGGCCTACAATGAGCAGTTCTTC. Its translation: CASSVGGPAYNEQFF. The full variable domain, in which reference TRBV9 and TRBJ2-1 provide the parts outside the CDR3, is DSGVTQTPKHLITATGQRVTLRCSPRSGDLSVYWYQQSLDQGLQFLIQYYNGEERAKGNILERFSAQQFPDLHSELNLSSLELGDSALYFCASSVGGPAYNEQFFGPGTRLTVL.